The 23 T cell receptor beta chains in this list originate from one sample, sequenced in a study of CD8 T cells in ankylosing spondylitis. Overall study findings and caveats: Seemingly characteristic of ankylosing spondylitis blood was a TCR beta motif consisting of about 8 highly homologous variants.

Their antigen targets remain unknown. TCRdb itself ran the 5' RACE reads through MiXCR, one entry per CDR3 protein. Counted here are 500,000 or so distinct CDR3 sequences, over 4% occurring once; the ten biggest clones make up roughly 3.2%. Source material: blood, either unsorted or a sorted T cell fraction (not recorded which). Receptors were obtained from a male donor with ankylosing spondylitis.

This clonotype was found many times. The J gene is TRBJ2-2, the V gene TRBV20-1; D possibly corresponds to TRBD2 (5 bases). Germline lookup yields CDR1 DFQATT and CDR2 SNEGSKA (reference sequence). Trimming shortened V by 3 bases and J by 2 bases, and 13 bases separated the two germline ends. The CDR3 is made up of 15 amino acids. The CDR3 bases are TGCAGTGCTAGGGGAGCGGACCTAAACACCGGGGAGCTGTTTTTT. This encodes CSARGADLNTGELFF.

This clonotype was found many times. The chain recombines TRBV20-1 with TRBJ1-1; D is undetermined. The CDR3 consists of 13 residues. CDR1 and CDR2 from the germline V gene are DFQATT and SNEGSKA (reference sequence). Between the trimmed V and J ends, which lost 0 bases and 3 bases, there was a span of 8 bases. This chain's CDR3 is CSARDRRDTEAFF. CDR3 in DNA: TGCAGTGCTAGAGATAGACGGGACACTGAAGCTTTCTTT.

The V call is TRBV9, the J call TRBJ2-6; D is unclear. Germline V CDR1 and CDR2: SGDLS, YYNGEE. There are 15 residues in the CDR3. V was shortened by 3 bases and J by 1 base, with 8 bases between the two germline ends. Here the CDR3 reads CASSAAGSGANVLTF. The DNA for the CDR3 is TGTGCCAGCAGCGCCGCCGGTTCTGGGGCCAACGTCCTGACTTTC.

This clonotype was seen a handful of times. The chain joins TRBV20-1 to TRBJ1-1; D gene ambiguous. Per the germline V gene, CDR1 is DFQATT and CDR2 is SNEGSKA (reference sequence). This CDR3 contains 15 residues. Trimming shortened V by 8 bases and J by 1 base, and 20 bases separated the two germline ends. CDR3 DNA: TGCAGTTCTCGATACGGAGGACGGGAGAACACTGAAGCTTTCTTT. Translated, it gives CSSRYGGRENTEAFF.

This chain joins TRBV11-1 and TRBJ2-3; 7 nucleotides line up with TRBD2. V dropped 3 bases and J dropped 2; count of bases not matched to a gene: 14. Germline CDR1 is SGHAT and CDR2 is FQDESV (reference sequence). This CDR3 has 18 amino acids. CDR3 sequence reads: CASSFPTGLDIYTDTQYF. Here the CDR3 DNA reads TGTGCCAGCAGCTTCCCGACCGGACTAGATATTTACACAGATACGCAGTATTTT.

This clonotype was detected ten times or more. The conserved final phenylalanine or tryptophan is absent from the CDR3, which likely points to a read error. The chain has TRBV6-5 and TRBJ1-2; D possibly corresponds to TRBD1 (6 bases). CDR3 length: 15 residues. Germline lookup yields CDR1 MNHEY and CDR2 SVGAGI. Trimming removed 2 bases from V and 3 bases from J, with 13 bases in between. The CDR3 sequence: CASSYRRQAHYGYTL. CDR3 DNA sequence: TGTGCCAGCAGTTACCGGAGACAGGCCCACTATGGCTACACCCTC.

This clonotype was seen only a few times. The CDR3: CASSQDGGEAGELFF. Here the CDR3 DNA reads TGCGCCAGCAGCCAAGACGGCGGGGAGGCCGGGGAGCTGTTTTTT. The chain couples TRBV4-3 to TRBJ2-2, with D possibly matching TRBD2 (6 bases). CDR1 and CDR2 from the germline V gene are LGHNA and YSLEER. V was clipped by 0 bases and J by 6 bases, with 11 bases between them. The CDR3 totals 15 residues.

The chain employs TRBV3-1 and TRBJ2-7; D is tentatively TRBD1 or TRBD2 (5 bases each). Trimming took off 3 bases at V and 7 bases at J, with 16 bases between the two ends. This CDR3 is built from 14 residues. Germline assignment: CDR1 LGHDT and CDR2 YNNKEL (reference sequence). For the CDR3, the DNA is TGTGCCAGCAGCCAGAGCCGGGTCTGGGGGGAGCAGTACTTC. Amino acids: CASSQSRVWGEQYF.

J is TRBJ2-1 and V is TRBV12-3 or TRBV12-4; TRBD1 agrees at 10 bases. This CDR3 region has 16 residues. The V segment lost 3 bases and the J segment 4 bases; nucleotides outside the gene matches: 6. In nucleotides, the CDR3 is TGTGCCAGCAGTTTTGGACAGGGGGTTTCTTACAATGAGCAGTTCTTC. This sequence encodes CASSFGQGVSYNEQFF.

This clonotype has at least ten counts. This chain connects TRBV11-2 to TRBJ2-7; TRBD1 agrees at 9 bases. This CDR3 is built from 15 residues. The trim removed 5 bases at V and 9 bases at J, leaving 14 bases unmatched. Per the germline V gene, CDR1 is SGHAT and CDR2 is FQNNGV. This CDR3 is CASSQRTGVIVRQYF. CDR3 DNA: TGTGCCAGCAGCCAACGGACAGGGGTCATAGTACGGCAGTACTTC.

This clonotype came up many times. The V gene is TRBV5-1, the J gene TRBJ2-7; 9 positions agree with TRBD2. Germline V gives CDR1 SGHRS, CDR2 YFSETQ. This CDR3 spans 17 amino acids. J gave up 7 bases and V 4 bases, and 18 bases lay outside the gene matches. CDR3 residues: CASSGLSRGRALGEQYF. DNA for the CDR3: TGCGCCAGCAGCGGCCTGTCTCGCGGGAGGGCCTTAGGTGAGCAGTACTTC.

This clonotype was recorded many times. V usage is TRBV18 and J usage is TRBJ1-1; 7 positions match TRBD1. This CDR3 spans 14 amino acids. CDR1 KGHSH and CDR2 LQKENI come from the germline V gene. J was trimmed by 1 base and V by 7 bases; bases with no gene match: 6. The CDR3, as DNA: TGTGCCAGCTTAACCGGGACAGAGAACACTGAAGCTTTCTTT. It translates to CASLTGTENTEAFF.

The chain combines TRBV28 with TRBJ1-1, with a weak D call TRBD1 (6 bases). V was clipped by 7 bases and J by 1 base, with 25 bases between them. Germline V lookup: CDR1 MDHEN, CDR2 SYDVKM. CDR3 length equals 18 residues. The CDR3 protein is CASKAPPLDSAENTEAFF. In DNA form, the CDR3 reads TGTGCCAGCAAGGCCCCCCCCTTGGACAGTGCAGAGAACACTGAAGCTTTCTTT.

This clonotype showed up many times. The chain has TRBV7-2 and TRBJ2-7; 9 bases agree with TRBD2. Germline V gene data show CDR1 as SGHTA and CDR2 as FQGNSA. The CDR3 loop spans 15 amino acids. Trimming cost V 1 base and J 3 bases; bases outside gene matches: 4. The CDR3 protein is CASSLVGSGSYEQYF. As DNA, the CDR3 is TGTGCCAGCAGCTTAGTTGGTAGCGGGAGCTACGAGCAGTACTTC.

This clonotype was seen repeatedly, ten times or more. The chain employs TRBV7-9 and TRBJ1-1; no clear D. In germline, CDR1 is SEHNR, CDR2 FQNEAQ (reference sequence). The ends were cut back, 5 bases at V and 4 bases at J, with 20 bases in the middle. The CDR3 has 16 amino acids. The CDR3 sequence is CASSPYRVEEGTEAFF. In DNA form, the CDR3 reads TGTGCCAGCAGCCCCTACCGGGTCGAGGAGGGCACTGAAGCTTTCTTT.

This clonotype was seen many times. This chain connects TRBV4-3 to TRBJ2-5; 7 nucleotides match TRBD2. Germline lookup yields CDR1 LGHNA and CDR2 YSLEER. Losses at the gene ends were 0 bases for V and 1 base for J; bases not matched to a gene: 8. This CDR3 contains 17 residues. DNA for the CDR3: TGCGCCAGCAGCCAAGATGGACTTGGGACTATCCAAGAGACCCAGTACTTC. It codes for CASSQDGLGTIQETQYF.

This clonotype was detected many times. The chain carries TRBV6-6 and TRBJ2-7; D not resolved. The CDR3 has 13 amino acids. V lost 7 bases to trimming and J lost 1 base, with 11 bases between them. Germline loops: CDR1 MNHNY, CDR2 SVGAGI (reference sequence). CDR3 residues: CASTAEVSYEQYF. The CDR3 coding sequence is TGTGCCAGCACAGCTGAAGTTTCCTACGAGCAGTACTTC.

Many counts were recorded for this clonotype. The rearrangement uses TRBV5-1 and TRBJ2-7, with a weak D call TRBD2 (5 bases). From germline, CDR1 is SGHRS and CDR2 YFSETQ. This CDR3 is built from 18 residues. The V gene lost 0 bases and the J gene lost 0 bases, with 19 bases spanning the gap. Here the CDR3 DNA reads TGCGCCAGCAGCTTGGCCGGATTGGGGAGCGCGCCCTCCTACGAGCAGTACTTC. Encoded protein: CASSLAGLGSAPSYEQYF.

This clonotype was detected many times. V usage is TRBV12-3 or TRBV12-4 and J usage is TRBJ2-3, with a possible D match to TRBD1 (6 bases). The ends were cut back, 3 bases at V and 5 bases at J, with 18 bases in the middle. This CDR3 is 16 amino acids long. The CDR3 region has the DNA TGTGCCAGCAGTTTGTCGGGCCAGGGGATGAAAGATACGCAGTATTTT. Translation gives CASSLSGQGMKDTQYF.

This clonotype was recorded at least ten times. V usage is TRBV5-6 and J usage is TRBJ2-2; 10 nucleotides match TRBD2. CDR3 length equals 16 residues. Trimming took 4 bases from V and 5 from J; bases not matched to a gene: 8. From germline, CDR1 is SGHDT and CDR2 YYEEEE. In nucleotides, the CDR3 is TGTGCCAGCAGCCACCTAGCGGGAGAAGGGACCGGGGAGCTGTTTTTT. Its translation is CASSHLAGEGTGELFF. Full variable domain (missing parts from reference TRBV5-6 and TRBJ2-2): DAGVTQSPTHLIKTRGQQVTLRCSPKSGHDTVSWYQQALGQGPQFIFQYYEEEERQRGNFPDRFSGHQFPNYSSELNVNALLLGDSALYLCASSHLAGEGTGELFFGEGSRLTVL.

In this sample, this clonotype turned up many times. The V and J genes are TRBV5-1 and TRBJ2-5; the D call may be TRBD1 or TRBD2 (5 bases each). The CDR3 has 13 amino acids. CDR1 is SGHRS and CDR2 is YFSETQ in the germline V gene. V lost 3 bases to trimming and J lost 5 bases, with 11 bases between them. CDR3 bases: TGCGCCAGCAGCTCGGGGCGCGTGGAGACCCAGTACTTC. Translated, it gives CASSSGRVETQYF. The full variable domain, in which reference TRBV5-1 and TRBJ2-5 provide the parts outside the CDR3, is KAGVTQTPRYLIKTRGQQVTLSCSPISGHRSVSWYQQTPGQGLQFLFEYFSETQRNKGNFPGRFSGRQFSNSRSEMNVSTLELGDSALYLCASSSGRVETQYFGPGTRLLVL.

Ten or more counts support this clonotype. The chain recombines TRBV2 with TRBJ2-7; D gene ambiguous. The V end lost 6 bases, the J end lost 7 bases, and 13 bases lay between the germline ends. This CDR3 comprises 12 residues. Germline CDR1 and CDR2: SNHLY and FYNNEI. This CDR3 is CASRPGRGEQYF. In nucleotides, the CDR3 is TGTGCCAGCAGGCCTGGCCGTGGAGAGCAGTACTTC.

Only a few counts were recorded for this clonotype. V usage is TRBV7-9 and J usage is TRBJ2-7; D possibly uses TRBD1 or TRBD2 (6 bases each). The CDR3 covers 13 residues. Between the trimmed V and J ends, which lost 5 bases and 2 bases, there was a span of 10 bases. Germline V CDR1 and CDR2: SEHNR, FQNEAQ (reference sequence). The CDR3 protein is CASSPGATYEQYF. The CDR3 nucleotides are TGTGCCAGCAGCCCGGGGGCAACCTACGAGCAGTACTTC.